Below are 29 T cell receptor beta chains sequenced from a single sample in a study of persistence of HIV-infected CD4 T cells. Anti-CD3/anti-CD28 beads served as a nonspecific positive control stimulus. Sorting selected CD4+ T cells upregulating both CD40 ligand and CD69. No antigen is known for these receptors. The immunoSEQ assay was version 4, run in survey mode. The data were produced by immunoSEQ multiplex PCR, yet TCRdb's version contains in-frame clones alone and is incomplete. The sample has about 45,000 clones; 88% are singletons. The sample consisted of CD4+ T cells sorted from PBMCs after approximately 19-hour stimulation, taken from a patient who received antiretroviral therapy. These receptors originate from an adult woman with HIV who was CMV-seropositive.

The genes are TRBV3-1 (or the pseudogene TRBV3-2) and TRBJ1-6; D is unclear. Germline-derived CDR1 and CDR2 are LGHDT and YNNKEL (reference sequence). The CDR3 runs 15 residues. Trimming left V 1 base short and J 7 bases short, with 11 bases between. The CDR3 nucleotides are TGTGCCAGCAGCCAAGGTGGACGGGGAAATTCACCCCTCCACTTT. Translation gives CASSQGGRGNSPLHF.

The genes are TRBV29-1 and TRBJ1-5, with D hard to call. This CDR3 contains 12 residues. The ends were cut back, 6 bases at V and 7 bases at J, with 13 bases in the middle. Germline lookup yields CDR1 SQVTM and CDR2 ANQGSEA. CDR3 sequence (DNA): TGCAGCGTCGTGACCGCCGGACAGCCCCAGCATTTT. This codes for CSVVTAGQPQHF.

The rearrangement uses TRBV7-2 and TRBJ2-5; a possible D gene is TRBD1 (5 bases). Trimming left V 3 bases short and J 4 bases short, with 15 bases between. The CDR3 runs to 15 residues. Germline CDR1 reads SGHTA; CDR2 reads FQGNSA. CDR3 DNA: TGTGCCAGCAGCTTCCCGGGCGGTGGGGCAGAGACCCAGTACTTC. Protein: CASSFPGGGAETQYF.

V is TRBV20-1 and J is TRBJ2-1; tentatively, D is TRBD1 (5 bases). The germline CDR1 and CDR2 sequences are DFQATT and SNEGSKA (reference sequence). With 3 bases removed from V and 5 bases from J, the gap between germline ends came to 5 bases. The CDR3 runs to 11 residues. The DNA of the CDR3 is TGCAGTGCTAGCAGGGACAATGAGCAGTTCTTC. It specifies CSASRDNEQFF.

J is TRBJ1-2 and V is TRBV6-5, with D possibly being TRBD1 (5 bases). The germline V gene has CDR1 MNHEY and CDR2 SVGAGI. The CDR3 contains 13 residues. V lost 6 bases, J lost 4 bases, and 12 bases lay in between. CDR3 DNA: TGTGCCAGCAGCTGGGACGGCTTCTATGGCTACACCTTC. Residues: CASSWDGFYGYTF.

The chain uses TRBV24-1 and TRBJ1-2; possible D gene TRBD1, 6 bases. From germline, CDR1 is KGHDR and CDR2 SFDVKD. This CDR3 is built from 14 residues. V shed 1 base and J shed 8 bases, with 13 bases lying between them. The CDR3 nucleotides are TGTGCCACCAGTGATTTACGACAGGCCCGCGGCTACACCTTC. This gives the protein CATSDLRQARGYTF.

This sequence joins TRBV5-4 and TRBJ2-2; TRBD1 matches at 9 bases. CDR1 and CDR2 from the germline V gene are SGHNT and YYREEE (reference sequence). The V gene end was trimmed by 3 bases and the J gene end by 6 bases; junction bases not matched to a gene: 3. The CDR3 spans 14 residues. In DNA form, the CDR3 reads TGTGCCAGCAGCTCCTACAGGGGGCCCGGGGAGCTGTTTTTT. It is translated as CASSSYRGPGELFF.

The count of this clone is one. In DNA, the CDR3 is TGTGCCAGCTCACCTAAAGAGGCTGATGGCTACACCTTC. This encodes CASSPKEADGYTF. The chain is built from TRBV18 and TRBJ1-2, with no clear D. Trimming took 3 bases from V and 6 from J, leaving 11 bases between them. This CDR3 spans 13 amino acids. Germline V gene data show CDR1 as KGHSH and CDR2 as LQKENI.

In the case of this clone: Other DNA sequences from this sample encode an identical CDR3 as well. The V call is TRBV30, the J call TRBJ1-4, with no clear D. V lost 1 base, J lost 7 bases, and 10 bases lay in between. This CDR3 is 13 amino acids long. Germline CDR1 and CDR2: GTSNPN and SVGIG (reference sequence). This chain's CDR3 is CAWSGGVGEKLFF. The CDR3 DNA sequence: TGTGCCTGGAGTGGAGGCGTAGGTGAAAAACTGTTTTTT.

The V and J genes are TRBV3-1 (or the pseudogene TRBV3-2) and TRBJ2-1; D unclear. This CDR3 has 14 residues. The germline V gene encodes CDR1 LGHDT and CDR2 YNNKEL (reference sequence). With 1 base removed from V and 9 bases from J, the gap between germline ends came to 13 bases. The CDR3 loop is CASSQAMSSSEQFF. CDR3 DNA sequence: TGTGCCAGCAGCCAAGCCATGAGTTCCAGTGAGCAGTTCTTC.

This chain links TRBV3-1 (or the pseudogene TRBV3-2) with TRBJ2-7; weak D call: TRBD1 (7 bases). The germline V gene encodes CDR1 LGHDT and CDR2 YNNKEL (reference sequence). Trimming left V 6 bases short and J 2 bases short, with 17 bases between. The CDR3 loop spans 15 amino acids. CDR3 residues: CASSPRQGLTYEQYF. The CDR3 DNA is TGTGCCAGCAGTCCCAGACAGGGACTTACCTACGAGCAGTACTTC.

CDR3 in amino acids: CASSLPINEQYF. The CDR3 nucleotides read TGTGCCAGCAGCCTCCCCATCAACGAGCAGTACTTC. The chain employs TRBV2 and TRBJ2-7; D ambiguous. V shed 6 bases and J shed 5 bases, with 11 bases lying between them. The CDR3 is 12 residues long. Germline V CDR1 and CDR2: SNHLY, FYNNEI.

The chain has TRBV30 and TRBJ1-5; D is possibly TRBD1 (5 bases). Per the germline V gene, CDR1 is GTSNPN and CDR2 is SVGIG (reference sequence). V was shortened by 2 bases and J by 3 bases, with 14 bases between the two germline ends. The CDR3 spans 15 residues. The CDR3 DNA reads as TGTGCCTGGAGTACGGGGACCTTCGTCAATCAGCCCCAGCATTTT. Translated, it gives CAWSTGTFVNQPQHF.

This sequence joins TRBV10-3 and TRBJ2-1, with 9 bases aligning to TRBD2. After removal of 7 bases from V and 8 bases from J, the junction contained 12 bases not matched to a gene. The CDR3 covers 15 residues. CDR1 is ENHRY, CDR2 SYGVKD, per germline. CDR3 in DNA: TGTGCCATCACGAGCGGGGGGCCTGGAGAGGATGAGCAGTTCTTC. It translates to CAITSGGPGEDEQFF.

The genes are TRBV24-1 and TRBJ1-2, with D possibly matching TRBD1 (5 bases). Germline assignment: CDR1 KGHDR and CDR2 SFDVKD. The V gene lost 9 bases and the J gene lost 0 bases, with 13 bases spanning the gap. CDR3 length equals 14 residues. The CDR3 here is CATSGAQANYGYTF. CDR3 coding DNA: TGTGCCACCTCCGGGGCGCAGGCTAACTATGGCTACACCTTC.

This clone was recorded only once. The rearrangement uses TRBV5-1 and TRBJ2-2, with D possibly being TRBD1 (6 bases). Deletions cut 1 base from V and 5 bases from J, with 15 bases between. This CDR3 is built from 16 residues. Germline CDR1 is SGHRS and CDR2 is YFSETQ. The CDR3 coding sequence is TGCGCCAGCAGCTTGACAGGAAAAAGGGGGACCGGGGAGCTGTTTTTT. As protein: CASSLTGKRGTGELFF.

The chain recombines TRBV4-1 with TRBJ2-3, with 7 bases lining up with TRBD2. Germline-derived CDR1 and CDR2 are MGHRA and YSYEKL. The length of the CDR3 is 15 residues. The V gene end was trimmed by 0 bases and the J gene end by 5 bases; junction bases not matched to a gene: 5. CDR3: CASSQERGILDTQYF. CDR3 bases: TGCGCCAGCAGCCAAGAGCGGGGGATTTTAGATACGCAGTATTTT.

The chain is built from TRBV24-1 and TRBJ2-7; D unresolved. The CDR3 is 13 amino acids. Germline-derived CDR1 and CDR2 are KGHDR and SFDVKD. Trimming took off 9 bases at V and 6 bases at J, with 17 bases between the two ends. The CDR3 sequence: CATQHGPLSEQYF. The CDR3 bases are TGTGCCACCCAGCATGGACCCCTCAGCGAGCAGTACTTC.

The chain combines TRBV29-1 with TRBJ1-3; no reliable D call. The germline V gene has CDR1 SQVTM and CDR2 ANQGSEA. V gave up 1 base and J gave up 0 bases, with 4 bases separating them. The CDR3 spans 13 residues. CDR3 in amino acids: CSVEGSSGNTIYF. The CDR3 nucleotides read TGCAGCGTTGAAGGGAGCTCTGGAAACACCATATATTTT.

The chain couples TRBV6-1 to TRBJ1-2, with no clear D. V lost 2 bases to trimming and J lost 4 bases, with 11 bases between them. Germline CDR1 MNHNS, CDR2 SASEGT. The CDR3 is made up of 14 amino acids. CDR3 sequence reads: CASSESRRPYGYTF. The CDR3 DNA reads TGTGCCAGCAGTGAAAGCCGACGGCCCTATGGCTACACCTTC.

The chain joins TRBV7-3 to TRBJ2-1; 8 bases align to TRBD2. Germline values: CDR1 SGHTA, CDR2 FQGTGA. The CDR3 is made up of 12 amino acids. Trimming removed 5 bases from V and 7 bases from J; junction bases left unmatched: 1. This chain's CDR3 is CASSPGGNEQFF. CDR3 in DNA: TGTGCCAGCAGCCCGGGAGGGAATGAGCAGTTCTTC.

The chain couples TRBV5-4 to TRBJ1-2; 9 bases line up with TRBD1. The V gene end was trimmed by 2 bases and the J gene end by 5 bases; junction bases not matched to a gene: 4. Germline-derived CDR1 and CDR2 are SGHNT and YYREEE (reference sequence). The CDR3 is made up of 14 amino acids. The CDR3 region has the DNA TGTGCCAGCAGCTTAACAGGGGGCCGGTATGGCTACACCTTC. Its translation is CASSLTGGRYGYTF.

The rearrangement uses TRBV19 and TRBJ1-5; D not certain. The V gene lost 3 bases and the J gene lost 4 bases, with 13 bases spanning the gap. The CDR3 has 15 amino acids. CDR1 LNHDA and CDR2 SQIVND come from the germline V gene (reference sequence). The CDR3 nucleotides read TGTGCCAGTAGTATCGAGGGTGCGAGGAATCAGCCCCAGCATTTT. Protein sequence: CASSIEGARNQPQHF.

The chain combines TRBV5-1 with TRBJ2-5; perhaps TRBD1 as D (5 bases). The CDR3 loop spans 13 amino acids. Germline loops: CDR1 SGHRS, CDR2 YFSETQ. Trimming shortened V by 8 bases and J by 5 bases, and 16 bases separated the two germline ends. As DNA, the CDR3 is TGCGCCAGTACCACAAACTCAGGGGAGACCCAGTACTTC. This codes for CASTTNSGETQYF.

V gene TRBV15 combines with J gene TRBJ2-6; the D is unclear. Trimming removed 1 base from V and 0 bases from J, with 7 bases in between. The CDR3 is made up of 16 amino acids. CDR1 LNHNV and CDR2 YYDKDF come from the germline V gene (reference sequence). The CDR3 sequence: CATSRVRVSGANVLTF. The CDR3 DNA reads TGTGCCACCAGCAGAGTAAGGGTCTCTGGGGCCAACGTCCTGACTTTC. The entire variable domain, with the rest obtained from reference TRBV15 and TRBJ2-6, is as follows: DAMVIQNPRYQVTQFGKPVTLSCSQTLNHNVMYWYQQKSSQAPKLLFHYYDKDFNNEADTPDNFQSRRPNTSFCFLDIRSPGLGDTAMYLCATSRVRVSGANVLTFGAGSRLTVL.

This clone has only one observation. J is TRBJ1-2 and V is TRBV2; D possibly corresponds to TRBD1 (6 bases). This CDR3 has 16 amino acids. Germline V CDR1 and CDR2: SNHLY, FYNNEI. V was shortened by 1 base and J by 8 bases, with 20 bases between the two germline ends. The CDR3 reads CASSEDTGIRARGYTF. Written as DNA, the CDR3 is TGTGCCAGCAGTGAAGACACAGGGATACGGGCTCGAGGCTACACCTTC.

The CDR3 nucleotides are TGTGCCAGCAGTAGAGGGGGTAGCTCCTACGAGCAGTACTTC. Protein sequence: CASSRGGSSYEQYF. V and J are TRBV7-3 and TRBJ2-7, with D possibly being TRBD1 (6 bases). There are 14 residues in the CDR3. Trimming stripped 6 bases from V and 0 bases from J, with 12 bases between. CDR1 and CDR2 (germline): SGHTA, FQGTGA.

J is TRBJ1-6 and V is TRBV18; D is uncertain. The V and J ends lost 2 bases and 6 bases respectively, with 14 bases between them. The CDR3 extends over 16 amino acids. CDR1 is KGHSH, CDR2 LQKENI, per germline. DNA for the CDR3: TGTGCCAGCTCACCATTGGTATCCTCTGGTAATTCACCCCTCCACTTT. The encoded protein is CASSPLVSSGNSPLHF.

This chain connects TRBV14 to TRBJ1-1; D is undetermined. This CDR3 has 13 amino acids. Deletions cut 0 bases from V and 0 bases from J, with 2 bases between. Germline lookup yields CDR1 SGHDN and CDR2 FVKESK. The CDR3 region is CASSQEVNTEAFF. CDR3 bases: TGTGCCAGCAGCCAAGAGGTGAACACTGAAGCTTTCTTT.